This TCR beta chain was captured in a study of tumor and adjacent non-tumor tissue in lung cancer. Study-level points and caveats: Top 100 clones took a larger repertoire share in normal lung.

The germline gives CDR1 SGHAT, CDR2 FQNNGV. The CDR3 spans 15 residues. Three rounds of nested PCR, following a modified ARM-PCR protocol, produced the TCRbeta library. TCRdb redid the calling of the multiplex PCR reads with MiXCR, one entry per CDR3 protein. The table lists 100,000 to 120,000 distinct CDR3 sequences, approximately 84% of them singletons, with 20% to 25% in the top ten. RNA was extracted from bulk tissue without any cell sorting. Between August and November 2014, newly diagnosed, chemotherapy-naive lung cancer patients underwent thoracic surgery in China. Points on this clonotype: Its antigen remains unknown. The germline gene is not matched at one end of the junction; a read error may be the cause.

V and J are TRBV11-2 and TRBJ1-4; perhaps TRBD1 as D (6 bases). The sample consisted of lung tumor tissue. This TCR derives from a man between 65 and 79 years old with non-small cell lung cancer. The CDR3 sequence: CAGSRNGTSNEKLFF. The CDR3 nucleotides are TGTGCCGGCAGCAGAAATGGGACAAGTAATGAAAAACTTTTTTTT.